This section outlines one T cell receptor (beta chain) sequence together with its context. Its antigen is unidentified. 13 Jbeta primers and 60 Vbeta primers were used for the PCR. Clones were sequenced by immunoSEQ multiplex PCR, and TCRdb holds only the in-frame ones, with some missing. This table holds fewer than 150,000 clones, around 76% found once. The sample belongs to a study of cytomegalovirus exposure and HLA in healthy donors. Study-level background: In terms of ancestry, the Caucasian-associated cluster contained around four fifths of the 398 genotyped donors. Overall study findings and caveats: Analyses of presence and absence presupposed an approximately uniform sequencing depth across donors. Earlier analysis yielded a pattern in which most TCR beta V segments were productive about 90% or about 30% of the time.

CDR3 size: 13 residues. CDR1 and CDR2 (germline): MNHNY, SVGAGI (reference sequence). The V end was cut by 0 bases, the J end by 7 bases, with 9 bases between. The chain recombines TRBV6-6 with TRBJ1-2; D may be TRBD1 (5 bases). Material for sequencing was PBMCs. The receptor was derived from a male donor in good health and CMV-seronegative. CDR3 residues: CASSYSGEGGYTF. CDR3 sequence (DNA): TGTGCCAGCAGTTACTCAGGGGAGGGTGGCTACACCTTC.